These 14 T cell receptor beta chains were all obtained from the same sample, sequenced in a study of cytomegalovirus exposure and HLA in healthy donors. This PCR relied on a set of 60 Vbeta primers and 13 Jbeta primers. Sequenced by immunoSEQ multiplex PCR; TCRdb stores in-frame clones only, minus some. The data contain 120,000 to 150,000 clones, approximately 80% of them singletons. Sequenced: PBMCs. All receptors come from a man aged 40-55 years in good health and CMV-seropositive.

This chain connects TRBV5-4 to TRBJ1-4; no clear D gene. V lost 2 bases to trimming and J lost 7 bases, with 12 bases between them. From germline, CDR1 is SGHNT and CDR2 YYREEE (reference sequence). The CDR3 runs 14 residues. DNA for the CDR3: TGTGCCAGCAGCTTTGTGCCAGAGGGTGAAAAACTGTTTTTT. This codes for CASSFVPEGEKLFF.

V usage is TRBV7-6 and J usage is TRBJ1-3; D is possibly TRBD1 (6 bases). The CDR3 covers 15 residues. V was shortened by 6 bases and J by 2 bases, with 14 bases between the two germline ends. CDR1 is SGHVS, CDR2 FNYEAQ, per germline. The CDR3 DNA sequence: TGTGCCAGCAGGCCGCCGGGACAAGCTGGAAACACCATATATTTT. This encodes CASRPPGQAGNTIYF.

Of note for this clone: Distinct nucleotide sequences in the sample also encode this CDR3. The CDR3 sequence is CASSLNSNTGELFF. CDR3 bases: TGCGCCAGCAGCTTGAACAGTAACACCGGGGAGCTGTTTTTT. The chain uses TRBV5-1 and TRBJ2-2; D not certain. The CDR3 covers 14 residues. Trimming took 1 base from V and 2 from J, leaving 6 bases between them. Per germline, CDR1 SGHRS and CDR2 YFSETQ.

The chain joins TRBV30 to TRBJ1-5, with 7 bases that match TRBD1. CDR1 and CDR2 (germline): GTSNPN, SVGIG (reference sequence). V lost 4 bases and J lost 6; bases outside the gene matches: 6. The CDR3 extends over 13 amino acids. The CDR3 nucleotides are TGTGCCTGGAATCAGGGGGTGGGTCAGCCCCAGCATTTT. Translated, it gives CAWNQGVGQPQHF. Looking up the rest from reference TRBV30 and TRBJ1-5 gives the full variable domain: SQTIHQWPATLVQPVGSPLSLECTVEGTSNPNLYWYRQAAGRGLQLLFYSVGIGQISSEVPQNLSASRPQDRQFILSSKKLLLSDSGFYLCAWNQGVGQPQHFGDGTRLSIL.

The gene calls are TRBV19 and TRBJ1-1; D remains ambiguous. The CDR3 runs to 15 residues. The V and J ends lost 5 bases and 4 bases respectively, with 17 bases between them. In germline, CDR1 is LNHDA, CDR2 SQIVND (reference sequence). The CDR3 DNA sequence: TGTGCCAGTAGTGGACGGATGGGAGGTCCCACTGAAGCTTTCTTT. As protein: CASSGRMGGPTEAFF.

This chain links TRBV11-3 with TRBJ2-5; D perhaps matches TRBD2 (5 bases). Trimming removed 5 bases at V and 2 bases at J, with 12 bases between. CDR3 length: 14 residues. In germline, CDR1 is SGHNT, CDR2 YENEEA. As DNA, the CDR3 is TGTGCCAGCAGCGTCACCTCGGGACAAGAGACCCAGTACTTC. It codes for CASSVTSGQETQYF.

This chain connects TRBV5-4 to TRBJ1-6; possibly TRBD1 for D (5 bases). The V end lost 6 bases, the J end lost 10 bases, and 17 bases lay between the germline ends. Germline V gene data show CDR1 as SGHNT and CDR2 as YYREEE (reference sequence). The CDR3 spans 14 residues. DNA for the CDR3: TGTGCCAGCAACCTGGGGGTGGCGGGATCACCCCTCCACTTT. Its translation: CASNLGVAGSPLHF.

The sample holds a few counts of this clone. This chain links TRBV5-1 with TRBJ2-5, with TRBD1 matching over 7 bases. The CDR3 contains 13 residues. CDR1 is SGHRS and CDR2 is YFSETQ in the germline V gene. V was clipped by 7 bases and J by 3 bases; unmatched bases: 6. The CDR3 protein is CASRQGPEETQYF. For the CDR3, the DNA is TGCGCCAGCCGACAGGGACCAGAAGAGACCCAGTACTTC. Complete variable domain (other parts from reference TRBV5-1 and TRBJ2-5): KAGVTQTPRYLIKTRGQQVTLSCSPISGHRSVSWYQQTPGQGLQFLFEYFSETQRNKGNFPGRFSGRQFSNSRSEMNVSTLELGDSALYLCASRQGPEETQYFGPGTRLLVL.

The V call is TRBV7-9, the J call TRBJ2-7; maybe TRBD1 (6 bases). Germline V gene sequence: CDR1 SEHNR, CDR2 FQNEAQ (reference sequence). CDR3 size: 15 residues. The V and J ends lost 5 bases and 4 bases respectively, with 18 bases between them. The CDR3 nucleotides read TGTGCCAGCAGCCAAGGACAGCCGGGGAATTACGAGCAGTACTTC. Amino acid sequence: CASSQGQPGNYEQYF.

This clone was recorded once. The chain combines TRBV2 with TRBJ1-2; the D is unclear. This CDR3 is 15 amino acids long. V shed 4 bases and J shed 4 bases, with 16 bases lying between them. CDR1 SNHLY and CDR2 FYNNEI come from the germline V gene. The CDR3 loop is CASSGTDVVRYGYTF. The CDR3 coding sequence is TGTGCCAGCAGTGGCACAGATGTGGTACGCTATGGCTACACCTTC.

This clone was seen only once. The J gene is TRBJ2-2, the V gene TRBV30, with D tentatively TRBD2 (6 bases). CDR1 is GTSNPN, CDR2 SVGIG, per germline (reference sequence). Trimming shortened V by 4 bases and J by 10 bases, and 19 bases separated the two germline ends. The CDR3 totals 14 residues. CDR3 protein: CAWTPPGLAPELFF. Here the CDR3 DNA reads TGTGCCTGGACCCCCCCGGGACTTGCCCCGGAGCTGTTTTTT.

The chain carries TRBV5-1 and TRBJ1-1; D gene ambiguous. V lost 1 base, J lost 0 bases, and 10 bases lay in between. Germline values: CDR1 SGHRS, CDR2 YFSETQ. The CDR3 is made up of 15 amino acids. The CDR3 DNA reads TGCGCCAGCAGCTTGTCAGGCTTTATGAACACTGAAGCTTTCTTT. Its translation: CASSLSGFMNTEAFF.

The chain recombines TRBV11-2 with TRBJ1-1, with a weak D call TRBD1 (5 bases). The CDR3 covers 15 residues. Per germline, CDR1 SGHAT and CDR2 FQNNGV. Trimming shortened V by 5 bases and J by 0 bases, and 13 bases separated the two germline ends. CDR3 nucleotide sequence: TGTGCCAGCAGCCATTCGGGACTTCTGAACACTGAAGCTTTCTTT. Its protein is CASSHSGLLNTEAFF.

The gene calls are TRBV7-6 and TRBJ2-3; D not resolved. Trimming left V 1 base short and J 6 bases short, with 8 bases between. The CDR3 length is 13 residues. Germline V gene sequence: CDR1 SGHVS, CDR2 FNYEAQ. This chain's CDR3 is CASSLGAGDTQYF. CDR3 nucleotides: TGTGCCAGCAGCTTAGGGGCCGGCGATACGCAGTATTTT.